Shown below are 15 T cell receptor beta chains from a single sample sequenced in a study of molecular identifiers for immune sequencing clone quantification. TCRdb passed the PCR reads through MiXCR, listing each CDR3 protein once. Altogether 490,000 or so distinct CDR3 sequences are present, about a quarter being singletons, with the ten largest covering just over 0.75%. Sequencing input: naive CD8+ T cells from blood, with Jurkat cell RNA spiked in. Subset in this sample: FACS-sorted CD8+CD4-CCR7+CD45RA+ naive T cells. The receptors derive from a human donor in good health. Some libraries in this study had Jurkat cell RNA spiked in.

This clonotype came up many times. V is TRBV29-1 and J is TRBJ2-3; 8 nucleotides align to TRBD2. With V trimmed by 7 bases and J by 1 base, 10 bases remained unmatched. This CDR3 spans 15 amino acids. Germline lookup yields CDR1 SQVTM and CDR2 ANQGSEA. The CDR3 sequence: CSANLPGGGTDTQYF. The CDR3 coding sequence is TGCAGCGCAAACCTTCCCGGGGGGGGCACAGATACGCAGTATTTT.

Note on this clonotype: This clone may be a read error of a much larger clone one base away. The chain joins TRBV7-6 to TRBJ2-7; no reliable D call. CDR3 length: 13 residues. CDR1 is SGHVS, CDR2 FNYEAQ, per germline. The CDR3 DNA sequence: TGTGCCAGCAGCTCCGGCCCTAACTACAAGCAGTACTTC. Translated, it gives CASSSGPNYKQYF. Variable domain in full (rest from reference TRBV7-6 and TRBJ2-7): GAGVSQSPRYKVTKRGQDVALRCDPISGHVSLYWYRQALGQGPEFLTYFNYEAQQDKSGLPNDRFSAERPEGSISTLTIQRTEQRDSAMYRCASSSGPNYKQYFGPGTRLTVT.

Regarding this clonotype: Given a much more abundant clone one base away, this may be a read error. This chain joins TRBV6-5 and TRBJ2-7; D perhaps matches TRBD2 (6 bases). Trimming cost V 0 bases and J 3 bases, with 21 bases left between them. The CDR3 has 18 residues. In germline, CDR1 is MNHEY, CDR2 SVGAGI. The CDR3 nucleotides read TGTGCCAGCAGTTACTCGCAAACGTCATTCGGGGGTAACTACGAGCAGTACTTC. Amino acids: CASSYSQTSFGGNYEQYF.

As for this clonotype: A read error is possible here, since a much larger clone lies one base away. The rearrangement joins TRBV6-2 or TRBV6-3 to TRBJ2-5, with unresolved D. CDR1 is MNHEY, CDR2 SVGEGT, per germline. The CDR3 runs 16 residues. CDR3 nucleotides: TGTGCCGGCAGTTACGATCTACTTCGCGGCCAAGAGACCCAGTACTTC. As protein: CAGSYDLLRGQETQYF.

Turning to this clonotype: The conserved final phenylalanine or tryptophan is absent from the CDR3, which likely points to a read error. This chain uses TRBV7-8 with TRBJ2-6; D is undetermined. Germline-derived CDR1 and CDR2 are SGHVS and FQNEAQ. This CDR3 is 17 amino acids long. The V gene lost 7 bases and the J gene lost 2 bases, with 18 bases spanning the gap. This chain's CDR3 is CASTTQASPAGANVLTI. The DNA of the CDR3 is TGTGCCAGCACCACCCAGGCCAGTCCTGCTGGGGCCAACGTCCTGACTATC.

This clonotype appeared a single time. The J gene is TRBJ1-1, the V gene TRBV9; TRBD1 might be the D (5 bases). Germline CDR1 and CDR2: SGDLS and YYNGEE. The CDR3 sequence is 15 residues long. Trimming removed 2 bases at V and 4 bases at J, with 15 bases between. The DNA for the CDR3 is TGTGCCAGCAGCGTCTCCGGGACCCTGGGCACTGAAGCTTTCTTT. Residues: CASSVSGTLGTEAFF.

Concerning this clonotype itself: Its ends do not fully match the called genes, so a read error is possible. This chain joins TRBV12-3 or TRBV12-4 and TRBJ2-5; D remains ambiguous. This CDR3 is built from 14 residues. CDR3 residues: CAGSLIRGEETQYF. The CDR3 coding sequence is TGTGCCGGCAGTTTAATCCGCGGCGAAGAGACCCAGTACTTC.

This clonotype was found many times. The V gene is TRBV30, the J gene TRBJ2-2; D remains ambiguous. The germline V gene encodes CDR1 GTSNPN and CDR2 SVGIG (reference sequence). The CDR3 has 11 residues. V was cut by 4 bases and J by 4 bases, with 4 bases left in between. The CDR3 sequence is CAWTITGELFF. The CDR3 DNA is TGTGCCTGGACTATCACCGGGGAGCTGTTTTTT.

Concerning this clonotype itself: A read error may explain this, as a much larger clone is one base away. As DNA, the CDR3 is TGTGCCAGCAGCCCAGTGCGTTTGGGGTCCTACGAGCAGTACTTC. Its protein product is CASSPVRLGSYEQYF. The rearrangement uses TRBV7-9 and TRBJ2-7; no reliable D call. V was clipped by 5 bases and J by 1 base, with 15 bases between them. This CDR3 contains 15 residues. Germline V gene sequence: CDR1 SEHNR, CDR2 FQNEAQ (reference sequence).

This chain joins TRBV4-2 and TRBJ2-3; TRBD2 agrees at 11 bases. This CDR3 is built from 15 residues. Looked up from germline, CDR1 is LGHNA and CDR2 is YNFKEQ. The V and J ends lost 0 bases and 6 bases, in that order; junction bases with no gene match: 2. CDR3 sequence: CASSQDWTSGDTQYF. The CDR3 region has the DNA TGTGCCAGCAGCCAAGATTGGACTAGCGGGGATACGCAGTATTTT.

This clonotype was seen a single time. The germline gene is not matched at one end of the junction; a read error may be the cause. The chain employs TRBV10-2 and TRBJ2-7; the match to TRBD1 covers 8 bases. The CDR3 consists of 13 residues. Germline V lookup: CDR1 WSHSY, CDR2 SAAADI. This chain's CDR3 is CASSEGRGHERYF. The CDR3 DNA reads TGCGCCAGCAGTGAGGGCAGGGGGCACGAGCGGTACTTC.

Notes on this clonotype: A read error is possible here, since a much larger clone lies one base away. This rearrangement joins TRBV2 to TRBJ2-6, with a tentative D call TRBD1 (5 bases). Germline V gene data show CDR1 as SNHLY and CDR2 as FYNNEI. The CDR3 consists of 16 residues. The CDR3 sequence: CASSGRYLSGANALTF. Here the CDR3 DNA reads TGTGCCAGCAGCGGGCGCTACCTCTCTGGGGCCAACGCCCTGACTTTC. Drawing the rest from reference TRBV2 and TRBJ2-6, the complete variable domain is EPEVTQTPSHQVTQMGQEVILRCVPISNHLYFYWYRQILGQKVEFLVSFYNNEISEKSEIFDDQFSVERPDGSNFTLKIRSTKLEDSAMYFCASSGRYLSGANALTFGAGSRLTVL.

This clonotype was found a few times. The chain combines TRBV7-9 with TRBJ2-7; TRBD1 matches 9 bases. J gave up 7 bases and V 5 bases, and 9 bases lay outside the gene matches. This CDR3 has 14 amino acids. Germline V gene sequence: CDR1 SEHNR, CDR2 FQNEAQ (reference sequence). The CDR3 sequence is CASSNPGQGLEQYF. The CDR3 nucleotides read TGTGCCAGCAGCAATCCGGGACAGGGTCTGGAGCAGTACTTC.

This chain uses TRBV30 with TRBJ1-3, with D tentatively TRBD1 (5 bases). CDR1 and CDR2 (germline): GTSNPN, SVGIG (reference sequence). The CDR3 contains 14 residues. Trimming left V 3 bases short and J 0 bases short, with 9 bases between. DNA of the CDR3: TGTGCCTGGAGCGGGGCCCTCTCTGGAAACACCATATATTTT. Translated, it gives CAWSGALSGNTIYF.

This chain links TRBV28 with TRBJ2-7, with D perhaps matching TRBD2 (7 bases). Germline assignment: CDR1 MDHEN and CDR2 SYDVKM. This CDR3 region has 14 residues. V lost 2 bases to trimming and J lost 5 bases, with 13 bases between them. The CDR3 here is CASSLRGGRDEQYF. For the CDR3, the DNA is TGTGCCAGCAGTTTAAGGGGGGGCCGGGACGAGCAGTACTTC.